The sequence of this T cell receptor beta chain was determined in a study of T cells after yellow fever vaccination. Across the study: For low cell numbers, libraries were made with SMART-Seq v4 Ultra Low Input. Broader study findings: Some clonotypes were seen in both the CD4 and the CD8 compartments. These made up a small share and likely arose from convergent recombination.

TCRdb reanalysed the 5' RACE reads using MiXCR and keeps one entry per CDR3 protein. This table holds approximately 110,000 distinct CDR3 sequences, about 7% found once. Ten or more counts support this clonotype. Its target is unknown. Germline V gene data show CDR1 as SGHDT and CDR2 as YYEEEE. Trimming pared 5 bases from V and 0 bases from J, leaving 15 bases between. The CDR3 covers 17 residues. The sample was CD4+ T cells sorted from PBMCs, taken about 10 days after the first yellow fever vaccination. The source of this sequence is a man aged 18 to 30 who received the YFV17D yellow fever vaccine. The gene calls are TRBV5-6 and TRBJ1-6, with D unresolved. CDR3 sequence (DNA): TGTGCCAGCAGTCCTCCAGGCGGGAGCTCCTATAATTCACCCCTCCACTTT. Protein: CASSPPGGSSYNSPLHF.